This T cell receptor (beta chain) was recorded in a study of breast tumors, draining lymph nodes, adjacent tissues. Germline V gives CDR1 SGHTA, CDR2 FQGNSA. This CDR3 comprises 14 residues. V dropped 7 bases and J dropped 6; count of bases not matched to a gene: 8. TCRdb processed the multiplex PCR reads anew with MiXCR; each CDR3 protein has one entry. Altogether approximately 200,000 distinct CDR3 sequences are present, around 33% being singletons, with the ten largest covering 4% to 4.5%. This clonotype was counted many times. The target antigen is unknown. Study-level points and caveats: Tumors had less TCR diversity than lymph nodes, more than nontumor tissue. Tumor and nontumor repertoires were significantly more similar in luminal-like than in basal-like breast cancer. That most tumor T cells come from lymph nodes remained unproven. The data were judged consistent with most tumor T cells coming from lymph node and expanding in tumor.

The lymph nodes were axillary draining lymph nodes from breast cancer patients. What was sequenced was axillary lymph node tissue. This TCR was recovered from a female donor with breast cancer. Some clones in this sample may be carry-over from other donors' samples. V and J are TRBV7-2 and TRBJ2-1, with 8 nucleotides matching TRBD1. CDR3 residues: CASKAGQAFNEQFF. The DNA of the CDR3 is TGTGCCAGCAAGGCGGGACAGGCCTTCAATGAGCAGTTCTTC.